What follows are 2 T cell receptor beta chains derived from one specimen sequenced in a study of blood T cell repertoires in COVID-19. Generated by immunoSEQ multiplex PCR, the TCRdb table keeps only in-frame clones and is missing some. The table records about 130,000 clones, roughly 72% of them present only once. What was sequenced was peripheral blood. The receptors shown here come from a man aged 80 or over with COVID-19, enrolled during active disease.

The chain combines TRBV2 with TRBJ1-2; D ambiguous. Germline V gene lookup returns CDR1 SNHLY and CDR2 FYNNEI. The CDR3 runs 14 residues. V was shortened by 7 bases and J by 5 bases, with 17 bases between the two germline ends. The CDR3: CASISALARYGYTF. CDR3 in DNA: TGTGCCAGCATATCGGCCCTGGCCAGGTATGGCTACACCTTC.

The rearrangement joins TRBV28 to TRBJ2-7, with D maybe TRBD2 (5 bases). CDR3 size: 15 residues. V lost 5 bases to trimming and J lost 4 bases, with 18 bases between them. CDR1 is MDHEN, CDR2 SYDVKM, per germline. The DNA of the CDR3 is TGTGCCAGCAGTGCCCCATGGAACGGGGTTTACGAGCAGTACTTC. As protein: CASSAPWNGVYEQYF.